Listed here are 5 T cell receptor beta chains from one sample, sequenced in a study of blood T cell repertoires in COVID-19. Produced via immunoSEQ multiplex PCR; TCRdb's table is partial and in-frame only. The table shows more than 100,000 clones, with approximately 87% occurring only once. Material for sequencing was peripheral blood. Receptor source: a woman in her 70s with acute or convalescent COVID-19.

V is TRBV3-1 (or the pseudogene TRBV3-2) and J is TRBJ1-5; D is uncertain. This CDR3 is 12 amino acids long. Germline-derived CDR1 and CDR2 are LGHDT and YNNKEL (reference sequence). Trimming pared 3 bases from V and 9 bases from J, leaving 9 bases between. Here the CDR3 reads CASSQGAGPQHF. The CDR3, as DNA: TGTGCCAGCAGCCAGGGCGCTGGGCCCCAGCATTTT.

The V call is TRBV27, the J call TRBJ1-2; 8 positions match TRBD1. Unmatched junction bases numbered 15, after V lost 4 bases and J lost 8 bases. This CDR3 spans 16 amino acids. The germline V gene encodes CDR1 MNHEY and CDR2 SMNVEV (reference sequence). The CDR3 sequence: CASSSPLRDRIGGYTF. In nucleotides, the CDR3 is TGTGCCAGCAGTTCACCACTCCGGGACAGGATAGGGGGCTACACCTTC.

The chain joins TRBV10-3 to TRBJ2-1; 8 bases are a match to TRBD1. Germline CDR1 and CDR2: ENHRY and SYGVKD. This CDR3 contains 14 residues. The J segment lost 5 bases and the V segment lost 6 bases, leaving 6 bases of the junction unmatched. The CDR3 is CAISRDRINNEQFF. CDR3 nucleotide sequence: TGTGCCATCAGCCGGGACAGGATAAACAATGAGCAGTTCTTC.

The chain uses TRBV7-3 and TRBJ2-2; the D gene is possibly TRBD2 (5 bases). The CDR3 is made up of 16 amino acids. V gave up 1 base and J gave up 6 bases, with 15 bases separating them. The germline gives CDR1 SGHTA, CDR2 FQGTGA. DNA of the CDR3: TGTGCCAGCAGCTTAATAAGCTTATCGCGGGCCGGGGAGCTGTTTTTT. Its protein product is CASSLISLSRAGELFF.

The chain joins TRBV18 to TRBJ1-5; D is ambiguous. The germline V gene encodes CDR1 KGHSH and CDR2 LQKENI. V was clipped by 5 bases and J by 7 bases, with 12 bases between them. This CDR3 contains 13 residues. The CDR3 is CASSRQANQPQHF. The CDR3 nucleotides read TGTGCCAGCTCAAGGCAGGCCAACCAGCCCCAGCATTTT.